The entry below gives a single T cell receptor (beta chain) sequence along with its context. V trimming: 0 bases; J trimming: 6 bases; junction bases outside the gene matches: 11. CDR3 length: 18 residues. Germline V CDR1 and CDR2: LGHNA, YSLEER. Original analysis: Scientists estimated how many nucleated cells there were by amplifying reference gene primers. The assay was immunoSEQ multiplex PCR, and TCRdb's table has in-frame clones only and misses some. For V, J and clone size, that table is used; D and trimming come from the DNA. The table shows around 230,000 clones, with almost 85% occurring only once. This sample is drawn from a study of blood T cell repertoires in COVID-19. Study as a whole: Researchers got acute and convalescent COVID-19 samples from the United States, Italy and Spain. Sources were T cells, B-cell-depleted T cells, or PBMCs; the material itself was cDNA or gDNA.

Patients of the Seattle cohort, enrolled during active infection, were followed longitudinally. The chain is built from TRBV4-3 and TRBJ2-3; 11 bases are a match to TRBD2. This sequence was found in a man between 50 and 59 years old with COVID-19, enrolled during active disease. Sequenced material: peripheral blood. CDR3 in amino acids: CASSQEQGTSGIRDTQYF. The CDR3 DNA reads TGCGCCAGCAGCCAAGAACAGGGGACTAGCGGTATTCGGGATACGCAGTATTTT.